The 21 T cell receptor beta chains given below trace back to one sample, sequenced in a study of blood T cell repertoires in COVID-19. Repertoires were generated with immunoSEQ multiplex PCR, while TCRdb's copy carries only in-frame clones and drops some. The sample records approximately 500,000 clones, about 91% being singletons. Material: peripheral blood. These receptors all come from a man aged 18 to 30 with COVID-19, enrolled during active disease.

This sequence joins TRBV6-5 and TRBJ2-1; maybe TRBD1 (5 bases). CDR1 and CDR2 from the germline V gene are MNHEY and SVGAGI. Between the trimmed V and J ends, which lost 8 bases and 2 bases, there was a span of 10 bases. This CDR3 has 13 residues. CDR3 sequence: CASGMTAYNEQFF. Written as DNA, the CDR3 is TGTGCCAGCGGGATGACAGCCTACAATGAGCAGTTCTTC.

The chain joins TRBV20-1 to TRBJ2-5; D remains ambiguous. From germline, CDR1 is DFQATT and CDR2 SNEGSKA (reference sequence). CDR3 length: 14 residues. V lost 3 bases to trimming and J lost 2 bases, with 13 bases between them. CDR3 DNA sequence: TGCAGTGCTAGTCCAGGCCATTTACAAGAGACCCAGTACTTC. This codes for CSASPGHLQETQYF.

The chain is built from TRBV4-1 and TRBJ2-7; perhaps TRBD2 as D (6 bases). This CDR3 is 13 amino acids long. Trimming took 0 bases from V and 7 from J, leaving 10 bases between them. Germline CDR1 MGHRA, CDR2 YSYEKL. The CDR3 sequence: CASSQETGREQYF. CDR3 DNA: TGCGCCAGCAGCCAAGAGACGGGGAGGGAGCAGTACTTC.

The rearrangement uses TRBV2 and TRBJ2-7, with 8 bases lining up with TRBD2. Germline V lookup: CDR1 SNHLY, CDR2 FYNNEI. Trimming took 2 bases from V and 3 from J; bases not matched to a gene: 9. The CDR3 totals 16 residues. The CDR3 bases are TGTGCCAGCAGTGAACCCCCCACTAGCGGACTCTACGAGCAGTACTTC. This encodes CASSEPPTSGLYEQYF.

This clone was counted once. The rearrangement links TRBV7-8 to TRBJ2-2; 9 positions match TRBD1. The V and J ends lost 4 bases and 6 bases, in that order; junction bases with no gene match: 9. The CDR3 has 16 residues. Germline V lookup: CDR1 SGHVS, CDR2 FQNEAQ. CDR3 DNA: TGTGCCAGCAGCTCTCGACAGGGGGACGGGTCCGGGGAGCTGTTTTTT. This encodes CASSSRQGDGSGELFF.

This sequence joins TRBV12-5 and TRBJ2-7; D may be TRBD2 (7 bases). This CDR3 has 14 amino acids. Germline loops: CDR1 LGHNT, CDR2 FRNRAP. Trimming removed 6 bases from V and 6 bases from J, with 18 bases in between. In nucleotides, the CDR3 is TGTGCTAGTGGGAACGCGGGGGCCCACGGCGAGCAGTACTTC. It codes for CASGNAGAHGEQYF. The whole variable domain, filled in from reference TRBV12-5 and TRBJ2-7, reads DARVTQTPRHKVTEMGQEVTMRCQPILGHNTVFWYRQTMMQGLELLAYFRNRAPLDDSGMPKDRFSAEMPDATLATLKIQPSEPRDSAVYFCASGNAGAHGEQYFGPGTRLTVT.

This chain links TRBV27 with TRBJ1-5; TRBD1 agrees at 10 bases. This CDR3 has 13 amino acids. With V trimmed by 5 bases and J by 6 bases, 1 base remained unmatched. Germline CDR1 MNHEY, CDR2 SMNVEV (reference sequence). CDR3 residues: CASSDRGPQPQHF. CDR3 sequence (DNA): TGTGCCAGCAGTGACAGGGGGCCTCAGCCCCAGCATTTT.

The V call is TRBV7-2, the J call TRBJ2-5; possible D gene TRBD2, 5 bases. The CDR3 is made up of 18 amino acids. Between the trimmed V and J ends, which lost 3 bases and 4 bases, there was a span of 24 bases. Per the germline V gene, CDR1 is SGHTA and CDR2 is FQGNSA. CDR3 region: CASSFEKEGMRVRETQYF. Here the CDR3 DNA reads TGTGCCAGCAGCTTCGAGAAAGAGGGAATGCGAGTGAGAGAGACCCAGTACTTC.

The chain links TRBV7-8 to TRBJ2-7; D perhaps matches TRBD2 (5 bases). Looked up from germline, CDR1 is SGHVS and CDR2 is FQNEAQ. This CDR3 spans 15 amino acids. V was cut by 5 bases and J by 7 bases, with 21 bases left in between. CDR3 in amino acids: CASSQRVMQNGEQYF. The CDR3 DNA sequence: TGTGCCAGCAGCCAGAGGGTGATGCAAAACGGGGAGCAGTACTTC.

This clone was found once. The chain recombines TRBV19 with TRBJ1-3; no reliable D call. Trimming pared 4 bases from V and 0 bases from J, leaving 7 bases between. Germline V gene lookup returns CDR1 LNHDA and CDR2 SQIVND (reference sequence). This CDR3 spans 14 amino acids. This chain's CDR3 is CASSNGGSGNTIYF. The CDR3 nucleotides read TGTGCCAGTAGTAACGGAGGCTCTGGAAACACCATATATTTT.

Here the CDR3 DNA reads TGTGCCAGCAGTTTAATGCCAGGGGGAACAGATACGCAGTATTTT. It is translated as CASSLMPGGTDTQYF. This sequence joins TRBV27 and TRBJ2-3; TRBD1 aligns across 7 bases. The V segment lost 2 bases and the J segment 3 bases; nucleotides outside the gene matches: 5. Germline V lookup: CDR1 MNHEY, CDR2 SMNVEV (reference sequence). The CDR3 is 15 residues long.

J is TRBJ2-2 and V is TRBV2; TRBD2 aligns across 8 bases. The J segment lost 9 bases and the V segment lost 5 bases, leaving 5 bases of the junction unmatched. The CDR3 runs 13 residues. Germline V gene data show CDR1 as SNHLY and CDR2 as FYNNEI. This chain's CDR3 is CASSRGGGRELFF. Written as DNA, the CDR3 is TGTGCCAGCAGTCGGGGGGGCGGCCGGGAGCTGTTTTTT.

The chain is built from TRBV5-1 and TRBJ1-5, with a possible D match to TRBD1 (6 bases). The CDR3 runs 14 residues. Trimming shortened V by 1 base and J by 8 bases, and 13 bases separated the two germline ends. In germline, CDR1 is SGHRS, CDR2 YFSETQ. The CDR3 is CASSLLGGGEPQHF. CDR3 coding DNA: TGCGCCAGCAGCTTGTTGGGCGGGGGCGAGCCCCAGCATTTT.

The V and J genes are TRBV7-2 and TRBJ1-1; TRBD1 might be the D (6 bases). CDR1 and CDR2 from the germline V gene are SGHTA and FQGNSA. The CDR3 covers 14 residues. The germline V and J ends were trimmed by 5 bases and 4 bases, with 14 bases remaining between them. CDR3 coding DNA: TGTGCCAGCAGCGTTTACAGGGAGTCCACTGAAGCTTTCTTT. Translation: CASSVYRESTEAFF.

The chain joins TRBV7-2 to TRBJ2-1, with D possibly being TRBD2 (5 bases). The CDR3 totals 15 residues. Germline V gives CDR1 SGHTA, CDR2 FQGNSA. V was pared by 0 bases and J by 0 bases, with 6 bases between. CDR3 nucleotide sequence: TGTGCCAGCAGCTTAGCCCGGGGCTCCTACAATGAGCAGTTCTTC. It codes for CASSLARGSYNEQFF.

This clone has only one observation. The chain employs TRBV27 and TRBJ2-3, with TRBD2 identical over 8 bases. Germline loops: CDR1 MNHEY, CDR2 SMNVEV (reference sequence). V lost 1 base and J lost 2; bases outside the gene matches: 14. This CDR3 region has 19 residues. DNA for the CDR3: TGTGCCAGCAGTTTATTCGGTGGCCTCAGCGGGGGCCACACAGATACGCAGTATTTT. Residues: CASSLFGGLSGGHTDTQYF.

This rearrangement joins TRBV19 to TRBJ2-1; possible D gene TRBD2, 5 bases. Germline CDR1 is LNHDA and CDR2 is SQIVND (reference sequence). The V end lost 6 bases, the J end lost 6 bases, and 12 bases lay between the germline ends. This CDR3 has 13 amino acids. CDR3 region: CASRNAGANEQFF. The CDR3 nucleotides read TGTGCCAGTAGGAATGCGGGCGCCAATGAGCAGTTCTTC.

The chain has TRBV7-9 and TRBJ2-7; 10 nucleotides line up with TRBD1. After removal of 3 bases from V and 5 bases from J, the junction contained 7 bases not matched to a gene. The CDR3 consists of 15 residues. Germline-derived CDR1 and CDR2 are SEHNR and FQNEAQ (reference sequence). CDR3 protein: CASSFSGTGVHEQYF. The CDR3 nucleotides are TGTGCCAGCAGCTTCTCCGGGACAGGGGTCCACGAGCAGTACTTC. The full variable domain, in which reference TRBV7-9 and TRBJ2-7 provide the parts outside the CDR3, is DTGVSQNPRHKITKRGQNVTFRCDPISEHNRLYWYRQTLGQGPEFLTYFQNEAQLEKSRLLSDRFSAERPKGSFSTLEIQRTEQGDSAMYLCASSFSGTGVHEQYFGPGTRLTVT.

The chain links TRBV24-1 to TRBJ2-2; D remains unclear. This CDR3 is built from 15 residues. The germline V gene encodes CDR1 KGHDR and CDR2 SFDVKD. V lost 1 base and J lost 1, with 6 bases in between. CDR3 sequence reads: CATSDFPRNTGELFF. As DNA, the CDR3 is TGTGCCACCAGTGATTTTCCCCGGAACACCGGGGAGCTGTTTTTT.

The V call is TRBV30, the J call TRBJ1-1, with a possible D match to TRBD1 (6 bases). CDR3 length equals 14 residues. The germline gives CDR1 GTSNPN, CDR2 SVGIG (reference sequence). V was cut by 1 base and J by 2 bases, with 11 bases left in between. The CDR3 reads CAWSEDSQNTEAFF. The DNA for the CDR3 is TGTGCCTGGAGTGAGGACAGCCAAAACACTGAAGCTTTCTTT.

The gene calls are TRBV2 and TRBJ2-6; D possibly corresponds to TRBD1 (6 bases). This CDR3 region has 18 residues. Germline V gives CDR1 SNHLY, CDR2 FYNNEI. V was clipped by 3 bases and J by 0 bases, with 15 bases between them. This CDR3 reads CASSEPGDRFSGANVLTF. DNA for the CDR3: TGTGCCAGCAGTGAGCCGGGTGACAGGTTCTCTGGGGCCAACGTCCTGACTTTC.